This TCR beta chain was captured by sequencing in a study of T cells after yellow fever vaccination. Germline CDR1 reads KGHSH; CDR2 reads LQKENI. The CDR3 covers 15 residues. The germline V and J ends were trimmed by 3 bases and 5 bases, with 16 bases remaining between them. TCRdb analysed the 5' RACE reads with MiXCR anew, one entry per CDR3 protein. The sample yields about 510,000 distinct CDR3 sequences, around a fifth seen once. The TCR sequence derives from a man younger than 35 who received the YFV17D yellow fever vaccine. This specimen was PBMCs, taken 21 days after the first yellow fever vaccination. The J gene is TRBJ2-5, the V gene TRBV18; D is perhaps TRBD1 (5 bases). Written as DNA, the CDR3 is TGTGCCAGCTCACCTACAGGCGGCCCGGGTGAGACCCAGTACTTC. Its translation is CASSPTGGPGETQYF.